This T cell receptor (beta chain) was captured by sequencing in a study of blood T cell repertoires in COVID-19. The length of the CDR3 is 15 residues. CDR1 and CDR2 from the germline V gene are LNHDA and SQIVND (reference sequence). V dropped 4 bases and J dropped 4 bases, with 16 bases sitting between them. The protocol was immunoSEQ multiplex PCR, while the TCRdb copy is restricted to in-frame clones and leaves out a portion. The data show roughly 330,000 clones, approximately 88% seen once. The chain has TRBV19 and TRBJ1-2; a weak D match, TRBD1 (6 bases). The source is a man under 40 with COVID-19, enrolled during active disease. Source material: peripheral blood. The chain's CDR3 is CASSTLRQAAYGYTF. The DNA for the CDR3 is TGTGCCAGTAGTACTCTCAGACAGGCAGCCTATGGCTACACCTTC.